This T cell receptor (beta chain) was captured by sequencing in a study of shared clonotypes between healthy human individuals. This CDR3 has 15 amino acids. Germline values: CDR1 MNHEY, CDR2 SMNVEV (reference sequence). Losses at the gene ends were 6 bases for V and 4 bases for J; bases not matched to a gene: 7. TCRdb's table, derived via immunoSEQ multiplex PCR, lists solely in-frame clones and lacks some. The sample comprises about 2.4 million clones, more than 90% of which are singletons, and more than 0.12% rests with the top ten. V usage is TRBV27 and J usage is TRBJ1-4; 8 bases align to TRBD1. The source material was naive CD4+ T cells sorted from blood. As to subset: CD45RA+ positively selected. The TCR comes from a man aged 18 to 30 in good health. CDR3 bases: TGTGCCAGCAGGTCCCTTGGACAGGGTAATGAAAAACTGTTTTTT. Protein: CASRSLGQGNEKLFF.